The TCR beta chain described here comes from a study of tissue T cells after allogeneic stem cell transplantation. The V gene's germline CDR1 is SGHNT and CDR2 YYREEE (reference sequence). This CDR3 is 13 amino acids long. Trimming cost V 5 bases and J 1 base, with 9 bases left between them. Study-wide points: Blood and spleen captured only part of the tissue TCR repertoire. Sampling depth was limited, and the cohort was small and clinically varied. Within patients, tissue anatomy strongly shaped TCR repertoire composition.

Some clones are missing from TCRdb's copy, which holds only in-frame ones; the method was immunoSEQ multiplex PCR. The sample lists 9,500 to 15,000 clones; 70% to 80% were seen once. About this clone itself: Its antigen is undetermined.

Material: tissue from the right colon, obtained at autopsy. This chain connects TRBV5-4 to TRBJ1-1; D remains unclear. The sequence was obtained from a woman aged 18 to 49 with breast cancer. In DNA, the CDR3 is TGTGCCAGCAGGCCCACAGCGAACACTGAAGCTTTCTTT. Translation: CASRPTANTEAFF.